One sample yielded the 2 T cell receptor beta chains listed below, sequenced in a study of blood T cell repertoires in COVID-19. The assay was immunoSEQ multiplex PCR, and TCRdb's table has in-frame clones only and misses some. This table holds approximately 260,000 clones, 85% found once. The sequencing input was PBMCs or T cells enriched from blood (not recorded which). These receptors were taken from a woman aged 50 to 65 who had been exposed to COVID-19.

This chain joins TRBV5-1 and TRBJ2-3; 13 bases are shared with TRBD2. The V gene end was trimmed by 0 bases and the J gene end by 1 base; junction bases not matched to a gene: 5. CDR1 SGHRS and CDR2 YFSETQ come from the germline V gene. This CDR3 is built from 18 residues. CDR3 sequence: CASSLDGLAGAGTDTQYF. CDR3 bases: TGCGCCAGCAGCTTGGATGGACTAGCGGGGGCCGGCACAGATACGCAGTATTTT.

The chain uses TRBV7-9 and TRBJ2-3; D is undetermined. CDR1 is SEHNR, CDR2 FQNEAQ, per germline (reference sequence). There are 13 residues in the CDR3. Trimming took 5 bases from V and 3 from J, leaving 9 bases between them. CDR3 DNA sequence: TGTGCCAGCAGCCTCGGTAGTACAGATACGCAGTATTTT. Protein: CASSLGSTDTQYF.